This is a list of T cell receptor beta chains from one sample in a study of OX40 agonist ivuxolimab in advanced cancers. Sequencing was performed with immunoSEQ multiplex PCR; in TCRdb, only in-frame clones are kept and a portion is missing. The table records 73,000 or so clones, around 85% of them present only once. Sequences were derived from CD4+ or CD8+ T cells sorted from blood, sampled in a trial of the OX40 agonist ivuxolimab. The source of these receptors is an adult with an advanced solid tumor such as melanoma, head and neck, liver or kidney cancer. CDR3s include the opening cysteine and the closing phenylalanine or tryptophan.

j_gene: TRBJ1-2; v_gene: TRBV29-1; CDR3aa: CSVVSDRGGGYTF
j_gene: TRBJ1-2; v_gene: TRBV7-2; CDR3aa: CASSLVGRRHYGYTF
j_gene: TRBJ1-1; v_gene: TRBV5-1; CDR3aa: CASSQYPGGDTEAFF
j_gene: TRBJ2-5; v_gene: TRBV7-2; CDR3aa: CASSFPREETQYF
j_gene: TRBJ2-5; v_gene: TRBV4-1; CDR3aa: CASSQLERGLETQYF
j_gene: TRBJ2-3; v_gene: TRBV27; CDR3aa: CASRGMADTQYF
j_gene: TRBJ1-2; v_gene: TRBV11-2; CDR3aa: CASSPVVGPKYYGYTF
j_gene: TRBJ2-2; v_gene: TRBV5-5; CDR3aa: CASSINRGRDTGELFF
j_gene: TRBJ1-2; v_gene: TRBV7-9; CDR3aa: CASSLGTGGANYGYTF
j_gene: TRBJ1-5; v_gene: TRBV5-8; CDR3aa: CASSLGEGSQPQHF